The rows below give T cell receptor beta chains drawn from one sample of a study of memory CD4+ T cells and cytomegalovirus serostatus. TCRdb keeps only in-frame clones here, not all; method: immunoSEQ multiplex PCR. The repertoire includes 70,000 to 95,000 clones, approximately 80% of them detected once, and around 0.78% sits in the top ten. The specimen sequenced was memory CD4+ T cells from blood. The receptors were gathered from an adult in good health and CMV-seronegative. Both conserved end residues are part of each CDR3. A D gene is named only where the DNA matches it firmly. Clone size appears in some rows only: once, few, many, or a class for an expanded clone.

D | J | V | size | CDR3 | DNA
. | TRBJ1-5 | TRBV5-1 | . | CASSLEGVQPQHF | TGCGCCAGCAGCTTGGAAGGGGTTCAGCCCCAGCATTTT
TRBD2 | TRBJ2-1 | TRBV7-8 | . | CASSPRTSGGVTEQFF | TGTGCCAGCAGCCCACGGACTAGCGGGGGGGTGACTGAGCAGTTCTTC
. | TRBJ2-7 | TRBV28 | . | CASSLDYEQYF | TGTGCCAGCAGCCTGGACTACGAGCAGTACTTC
TRBD1 | TRBJ2-7 | TRBV6-1 | . | CASIRDRGSYEQYF | TGTGCCAGCATTAGGGACAGGGGTTCCTACGAGCAGTACTTC
. | TRBJ2-7 | TRBV28 | . | CASSLTRSGYEQYF | TGTGCCAGCAGTTTAACTCGGTCGGGCTACGAGCAGTACTTC
. | TRBJ1-1 | TRBV27 | . | CASSFAGAVRAEAFF | TGTGCCAGCAGTTTTGCAGGGGCGGTTCGGGCTGAAGCTTTCTTT
. | TRBJ2-7 | TRBV28 | . | CASRRTAYEQYF | TGTGCCAGCAGGCGGACAGCCTACGAGCAGTACTTC
TRBD2 | TRBJ2-1 | TRBV7-6 | . | CASSLVTSGGNNEQFF | TGTGCCAGCAGCTTAGTAACTAGCGGGGGAAACAATGAGCAGTTCTTC
. | TRBJ2-3 | TRBV12-5 | . | CASGFPRGPSF | TGTGCTAGTGGTTTCCCCCGAGGACCGTCTTTT
. | TRBJ1-4 | TRBV7-8 | . | CASSLHRVLRQANEKLFF | TGTGCCAGCAGCTTACATCGGGTGCTGCGGCAGGCCAATGAAAAACTGTTTTTT
. | TRBJ2-7 | TRBV7-2 | . | CASSPQTGVDEQYF | TGTGCCAGCAGCCCGCAGACAGGTGTAGACGAGCAGTACTTC
TRBD1 | TRBJ1-1 | TRBV29-1 | few | CSVNQGALVEAFF | TGCAGCGTTAATCAGGGGGCACTAGTGGAAGCTTTCTTT
. | TRBJ1-2 | TRBV2 | . | CASSPQGDYGYTF | TGTGCCAGCAGCCCACAGGGAGACTATGGCTACACCTTC
. | TRBJ2-2 | TRBV5-1 | . | CASSLVSGRLRGEELFF | TGCGCCAGCAGCTTGGTTTCAGGGCGTCTTCGGGGAGAGGAGCTGTTTTTT
. | TRBJ1-2 | TRBV6-1 | . | CASSGPDKAVPNYGYTF | TGTGCCAGCAGTGGACCGGACAAGGCCGTCCCCAACTATGGCTACACCTTC
. | TRBJ1-2 | TRBV2 | few | CASSEVRDYGYTF | TGTGCCAGCAGTGAAGTGCGGGACTATGGCTACACCTTC
. | TRBJ2-2 | TRBV21-1 | . | CASSKVAGVAGVNTGELFF | TGTGCCAGCAGCAAAGTTGCCGGGGTAGCGGGGGTGAACACCGGGGAGCTGTTTTTT
. | TRBJ1-1 | TRBV6-1 | . | CASSEALGRGDTEAFF | TGTGCCAGCAGTGAAGCGCTGGGGCGCGGGGACACTGAAGCTTTCTTT
. | TRBJ1-1 | TRBV4-2 | . | CASSQDWTNTEAFF | TGTGCCAGCAGCCAAGATTGGACAAACACTGAAGCTTTCTTT
. | TRBJ1-2 | TRBV27 | . | CASSLSTFRGQIYGYTF | TGTGCCAGCAGTTTATCCACCTTCAGGGGCCAGATCTATGGCTACACCTTC
TRBD1 | TRBJ2-7 | TRBV5-1 | . | CASSFGTGVYEQYF | TGCGCCAGCAGCTTCGGGACAGGGGTCTACGAGCAGTACTTC